Shown below are 22 T cell receptor beta chains from a single sample sequenced in a study of blood T cell repertoires in COVID-19 (TCRdb year 2020). Library preparation was by the immunoSEQ multiplex PCR assay. The table was pulled from immuneACCESS by TCRdb, which kept in-frame rearrangements only. Such tables lose some clones; where checked, under half of the loss comes from unresolved V genes, and the rest has no known cause. This sample has over 150,000 clones in its table, and around 83% of those were observed once. The ten most abundant clones make up roughly 19% of the sample. The sequenced sample consisted of peripheral blood. These TCRs come from a woman between 65 and 79 years old who had recovered from COVID-19.

The V and J genes are TRBV19 and TRBJ2-5, with 11 bases aligning to TRBD1. The germline V gene encodes CDR1 LNHDA and CDR2 SQIVND (reference sequence). J was trimmed by 5 bases and V by 3 bases; bases with no gene match: 5. The CDR3 runs 15 residues. CDR3 residues: CASSIRRDRGETQYF. In nucleotides, the CDR3 is TGTGCCAGTAGTATCAGGAGGGACAGGGGGGAGACCCAGTACTTC.

The chain employs TRBV2 and TRBJ1-6; TRBD1 matches at 8 bases. Germline CDR1 SNHLY, CDR2 FYNNEI. The CDR3 length is 14 residues. Trimming at V came to 6 bases and at J to 8 bases, leaving 6 bases not matched to a gene. The CDR3 DNA reads TGTGCCAGCAGCCAGGGGGCTGCGGATTCACCCCTCCACTTT. It codes for CASSQGAADSPLHF.

The gene calls are TRBV7-2 and TRBJ2-3; TRBD2 might be the D (6 bases). The germline CDR1 and CDR2 sequences are SGHTA and FQGNSA. Trimming took 5 bases from V and 4 from J, leaving 22 bases between them. The CDR3 consists of 17 residues. The CDR3 loop reads CASSPRWGRPSADTQYF. The DNA of the CDR3 is TGTGCCAGCAGCCCGAGGTGGGGGAGGCCGTCCGCAGATACGCAGTATTTT.

The rearrangement uses TRBV12-3 or TRBV12-4 and TRBJ2-3; D is uncertain. This CDR3 has 13 amino acids. V was pared by 3 bases and J by 6 bases, with 10 bases between. CDR3 region: CASSFVPRDTQYF. CDR3 nucleotide sequence: TGTGCCAGCAGTTTTGTGCCCCGGGATACGCAGTATTTT.

The V call is TRBV5-1, the J call TRBJ2-1; a possible D gene is TRBD1 (5 bases). The V and J ends lost 0 bases and 2 bases respectively, with 12 bases between them. Germline CDR1 is SGHRS and CDR2 is YFSETQ. The CDR3 loop spans 16 amino acids. Here the CDR3 reads CASSLGGNPTYNEQFF. CDR3 sequence (DNA): TGCGCCAGCAGCTTGGGGGGCAACCCGACCTACAATGAGCAGTTCTTC.

A few counts support this clone. This chain joins TRBV5-4 and TRBJ2-2, with 9 bases matching TRBD1. Per germline, CDR1 SGHNT and CDR2 YYREEE (reference sequence). This CDR3 is built from 16 residues. V shed 4 bases and J 6 bases; nucleotides not matched to a gene: 10. CDR3: CASSLLGTGSPGELFF. The CDR3 DNA reads as TGTGCCAGCAGCCTTCTCGGGACAGGGAGTCCCGGGGAGCTGTTTTTT.

The CDR3 coding sequence is TGTGCCAGCAGCTTAGCGGACAGGGACTATGGCTACACCTTC. Its protein product is CASSLADRDYGYTF. This sequence joins TRBV7-2 and TRBJ1-2; 8 bases line up with TRBD1. This CDR3 comprises 14 residues. J gave up 3 bases and V 0 bases, and 0 bases lay outside the gene matches. Germline V gives CDR1 SGHTA, CDR2 FQGNSA. The whole variable domain, remainder taken from reference TRBV7-2 and TRBJ1-2, is GAGVSQSPSNKVTEKGKDVELRCDPISGHTALYWYRQSLGQGLEFLIYFQGNSAPDKSGLPSDRFSAERTGGSVSTLTIQRTQQEDSAVYLCASSLADRDYGYTFGSGTRLTVV.

J is TRBJ2-1 and V is TRBV9; 11 bases agree with TRBD2. This CDR3 comprises 14 residues. Germline CDR1 and CDR2: SGDLS and YYNGEE. V was clipped by 4 bases and J by 10 bases; unmatched bases: 7. CDR3 nucleotide sequence: TGTGCCAGCAGCCCCACTAGCGGGAGCGGGGAGCAGTTCTTC. Encoded protein: CASSPTSGSGEQFF.

The chain has TRBV4-3 and TRBJ2-2, with 7 nucleotides matching TRBD2. J lost 1 base, V lost 0 bases, and 11 bases had no gene match. The CDR3 totals 19 residues. Germline V CDR1 and CDR2: LGHNA, YSLEER. This CDR3 is CASSQDLGRGGVNTGELFF. The CDR3 coding sequence is TGCGCCAGCAGCCAAGATCTGGGGAGGGGCGGGGTGAACACCGGGGAGCTGTTTTTT.

The chain uses TRBV5-4 and TRBJ2-7; D call uncertain. This CDR3 is 10 amino acids long. Trimming cost V 3 bases and J 4 bases, with 2 bases left between them. Germline lookup yields CDR1 SGHNT and CDR2 YYREEE (reference sequence). CDR3 bases: TGTGCCAGCAGCTCATACGAGCAGTACTTC. Translating gives CASSSYEQYF. Based on the CDR3 plus reference TRBV5-4 and TRBJ2-7, the full variable domain is ETGVTQSPTHLIKTRGQQVTLRCSSQSGHNTVSWYQQALGQGPQFIFQYYREEENGRGNFPPRFSGLQFPNYSSELNVNALELDDSALYLCASSSYEQYFGPGTRLTVT.

The table lists this clone with a count of one. V is TRBV28 and J is TRBJ1-3, with 8 bases matching TRBD1. Per the germline V gene, CDR1 is MDHEN and CDR2 is SYDVKM. This CDR3 is built from 15 residues. V lost 8 bases to trimming and J lost 10 bases; unmatched junction nucleotides: 16. The CDR3 sequence is CASRYPGQGRGTIYF. The DNA for the CDR3 is TGTGCCAGCCGCTACCCTGGACAGGGTCGGGGAACCATATATTTT.

The chain combines TRBV5-5 with TRBJ2-7; 7 positions match TRBD1. Germline loops: CDR1 SGHKS, CDR2 YYEKEE (reference sequence). The CDR3 contains 18 residues. Germline trimming cut 1 base from V and 2 bases from J; bases unmatched to any gene: 15. Here the CDR3 reads CASSLSRLTGLGAYEQYF. CDR3 bases: TGTGCCAGCAGCTTGTCCCGCTTGACAGGGTTGGGGGCCTACGAGCAGTACTTC.

The chain combines TRBV18 with TRBJ2-3; TRBD2 is a possible D gene (6 bases). Germline loops: CDR1 KGHSH, CDR2 LQKENI. The ends were cut back, 3 bases at V and 2 bases at J, with 12 bases in the middle. This CDR3 has 15 amino acids. The CDR3 bases are TGTGCCAGCTCACCGTTCGCGGGGCCCACAGATACGCAGTATTTT. Protein sequence: CASSPFAGPTDTQYF.

The rearrangement links TRBV5-4 to TRBJ1-2; TRBD1 is a possible D gene (6 bases). With 6 bases removed from V and 0 bases from J, the gap between germline ends came to 9 bases. This CDR3 has 13 residues. Per the germline V gene, CDR1 is SGHNT and CDR2 is YYREEE (reference sequence). Here the CDR3 DNA reads TGTGCCAGCAAGGGGGAAGCTAACTATGGCTACACCTTC. Translating it yields CASKGEANYGYTF.

V and J are TRBV5-1 and TRBJ1-2; the match to TRBD1 covers 12 bases. This CDR3 comprises 15 residues. V dropped 4 bases and J dropped 8; count of bases not matched to a gene: 9. Germline CDR1 reads SGHRS; CDR2 reads YFSETQ. The CDR3 spells CASSLAPGTGGGYTF. CDR3 in DNA: TGCGCCAGCAGCCTGGCCCCCGGGACAGGGGGCGGCTACACCTTC.

The rearrangement joins TRBV9 to TRBJ2-7; 14 nucleotides line up with TRBD2. CDR1 is SGDLS and CDR2 is YYNGEE in the germline V gene. The V and J ends lost 3 bases and 4 bases, in that order; junction bases with no gene match: 9. The length of the CDR3 is 17 residues. The CDR3: CASSAPGTSGSRYEQYF. The CDR3 DNA follows: TGTGCCAGCAGCGCACCCGGGACTAGCGGGAGCAGGTACGAGCAGTACTTC.

This clone occurred a few times. The V call is TRBV2, the J call TRBJ1-1, with D hard to call. The germline CDR1 and CDR2 sequences are SNHLY and FYNNEI. This CDR3 contains 16 residues. Trimming removed 7 bases from V and 3 bases from J, with 21 bases in between. The CDR3 is CASNERLGRGDTEAFF. The CDR3, as DNA: TGTGCCAGCAACGAGAGACTGGGCCGCGGGGACACTGAAGCTTTCTTT.

The chain has TRBV7-9 and TRBJ1-2; 11 bases fit TRBD1. V gave up 4 bases and J gave up 10 bases; unmatched junction bases: 5. The CDR3 contains 13 residues. Germline lookup yields CDR1 SEHNR and CDR2 FQNEAQ (reference sequence). CDR3 bases: TGTGCCAGCAGCTGGGACAGGGGGACCTCCTACACCTTC. This codes for CASSWDRGTSYTF.

The genes are TRBV11-2 and TRBJ1-2; D not certain. V was clipped by 2 bases and J by 7 bases, with 5 bases between them. This CDR3 is 11 amino acids long. Germline V gene sequence: CDR1 SGHAT, CDR2 FQNNGV. The CDR3 DNA follows: TGTGCCAGCAGCTTATCGTCTGGCTACACCTTC. Translated: CASSLSSGYTF.

J is TRBJ2-5 and V is TRBV2; 7 bases line up with TRBD2. CDR1 and CDR2 (germline): SNHLY, FYNNEI. V lost 6 bases, J lost 4 bases, and 11 bases stayed unmatched. This CDR3 has 15 amino acids. The CDR3 sequence is CASSSGTIGGETQYF. CDR3 coding DNA: TGTGCCAGCAGCTCCGGGACTATTGGGGGAGAGACCCAGTACTTC.

The rearrangement joins TRBV11-2 to TRBJ1-2, with D perhaps matching TRBD1 (6 bases). V was cut by 3 bases and J by 7 bases, with 15 bases left in between. The CDR3 is made up of 14 amino acids. Germline V gene data show CDR1 as SGHAT and CDR2 as FQNNGV. CDR3 bases: TGTGCCAGCAGCTTGGTTCAGGGGCGGTCTGGCTACACCTTC. Its translation: CASSLVQGRSGYTF. Looking up the rest from reference TRBV11-2 and TRBJ1-2 gives the full variable domain: EAGVAQSPRYKIIEKRQSVAFWCNPISGHATLYWYQQILGQGPKLLIQFQNNGVVDDSQLPKDRFSAERLKGVDSTLKIQPAKLEDSAVYLCASSLVQGRSGYTFGSGTRLTVV.

V gene TRBV18 combines with J gene TRBJ2-1, with TRBD2 as a possible D gene (5 bases). Trimming took 3 bases from V and 0 from J, leaving 9 bases between them. The CDR3 has 15 residues. Germline V gives CDR1 KGHSH, CDR2 LQKENI. The CDR3 region has the DNA TGTGCCAGCTCACCCGAGCGGAGCTCCTACAATGAGCAGTTCTTC. This translates into CASSPERSSYNEQFF.